This T cell receptor (beta chain) was captured by sequencing in a study of blood T cells in healthy people across ages. General observations from the study: Investigators treated diversity estimates from one million T cells as underestimates.

The CDR3 has 11 amino acids. Trimming shortened V by 8 bases and J by 5 bases, and 4 bases separated the two germline ends. Germline V gives CDR1 LNHDA, CDR2 SQIVND (reference sequence). Through a sample-barcoded 5' primer and a J-beta primer mix, a second PCR was run for roughly 6 to 11 cycles. TCRdb reprocessed the 5' RACE reads via MiXCR and lists one record per CDR3 protein. Here the sample spans over 1,500,000 distinct CDR3 sequences, roughly 52% being singletons. Details on this clonotype: The antigen remains unidentified.

The V gene is TRBV19, the J gene TRBJ2-6; D is unresolved. The receptor comes from a middle-aged woman in good health. The sequenced sample was blood. The CDR3, as DNA: TGTGCCAGTCAGTGGGCCAACGTCCTGACTTTC. This gives the protein CASQWANVLTF.